This TCR beta chain appears in the sequencing data of a study of T cell responses to AZD1222 COVID-19 vaccine. Study-wide results and caveats: Spike-specific TCR breadth and depth both grew after two AZD1222 doses. Repertoires were collected only later (after the peak T cell response had occurred).

Concerning this clone: The antigen remains unidentified.

TCRdb's table, derived via immunoSEQ multiplex PCR, lists solely in-frame clones and lacks some. The sample has some 250,000 clones, 90% to 95% seen once. CDR1 and CDR2 (germline): LGHDT, YNNKEL (reference sequence). The CDR3 is 16 residues long. V shed 3 bases and J 3 bases; nucleotides not matched to a gene: 8. The V call is TRBV3-1 (or the pseudogene TRBV3-2), the J call TRBJ2-4, with 7 bases aligning to TRBD2. Sequencing used peripheral blood, obtained 28 days after the second AZD1222 dose. The receptor was derived from an adult who received the AZD1222 COVID-19 vaccine. CDR3 nucleotide sequence: TGTGCCAGCAGCCAGGGCAGGGAGGGTGACAAAAACATTCAGTACTTC. It encodes CASSQGREGDKNIQYF.